This TCR beta chain comes out of a study of type 1 regulatory T cells. Study-wide context: This in vitro CD4 product, T-allo10, is enriched for Tr1 cells and alloantigen-specific. Study results and limitations: Tr1 cells had a more restricted TCR repertoire than non-Tr1 cells.

MiXCR was run by TCRdb on the reads, yielding one entry per CDR3 protein. The repertoire holds 55,000 to 65,000 distinct CDR3 sequences, with less than 65% as singletons. On this clonotype itself: Its antigen is currently unknown.

CDR1 and CDR2 from the germline V gene are SGHDN and FVKESK. With V trimmed by 2 bases and J by 6 bases, 10 bases remained unmatched. The CDR3 spans 16 residues. Sequences were obtained from cultured non-Tr1 T cells, either the whole culture or a sorted T cell fraction (not recorded which). V and J are TRBV14 and TRBJ2-1, with 7 bases fitting TRBD1. The origin of this receptor is a human donor in good health. The CDR3 sequence: CASSQKYGTESNEQFF. The CDR3 region has the DNA TGTGCCAGCAGCCAAAAGTACGGGACAGAGTCCAATGAGCAGTTCTTC.